The next 17 T cell receptor beta chains were all read from a single sample in a study of OX40 agonist ivuxolimab in advanced cancers. Sequencing was performed with immunoSEQ multiplex PCR; in TCRdb, only in-frame clones are kept and a portion is missing. The sample carries 85,000 to 100,000 clones, 70% to 90% recorded once. The source was CD4+ or CD8+ T cells sorted from blood, collected in a trial of the OX40 agonist ivuxolimab. The receptor set was obtained from an adult with an advanced solid tumor such as melanoma, head and neck, liver or kidney cancer.

The rearrangement uses TRBV30 and TRBJ1-4; D is undetermined. V was trimmed by 1 base and J by 8 bases, leaving 11 bases between them. Per germline, CDR1 GTSNPN and CDR2 SVGIG (reference sequence). CDR3 size: 13 residues. The chain's CDR3 is CAWSADQGEKLFF. CDR3 nucleotide sequence: TGTGCCTGGAGTGCCGACCAAGGGGAAAAACTGTTTTTT. Full variable domain (remainder filled in from reference TRBV30 and TRBJ1-4): SQTIHQWPATLVQPVGSPLSLECTVEGTSNPNLYWYRQAAGRGLQLLFYSVGIGQISSEVPQNLSASRPQDRQFILSSKKLLLSDSGFYLCAWSADQGEKLFFGSGTQLSVL.

V and J are TRBV7-2 and TRBJ2-4, with 7 positions matching TRBD1. The CDR3 runs to 14 residues. CDR1 and CDR2 from the germline V gene are SGHTA and FQGNSA. V lost 0 bases, J lost 11 bases, and 7 bases stayed unmatched. The CDR3 region is CASSLALDRLVQYF. For the CDR3, the DNA is TGTGCCAGCAGCTTAGCCTTGGACAGGCTTGTTCAGTACTTC.

The CDR3 sequence is CASRKGQSETSAYEQYF. The CDR3 DNA reads TGTGCCAGCAGGAAGGGACAGAGTGAGACTTCCGCCTACGAGCAGTACTTC. The chain carries TRBV2 and TRBJ2-5; 7 nucleotides match TRBD1. TRBJ2-7 matches the DNA end more closely, so the J call is doubtful. The CDR3 loop spans 17 amino acids. Germline CDR1 and CDR2: SNHLY and FYNNEI.

The rearrangement links TRBV9 to TRBJ2-1; TRBD2 aligns across 11 bases. The germline V gene encodes CDR1 SGDLS and CDR2 YYNGEE. After removal of 4 bases from V and 10 bases from J, the junction contained 7 bases not matched to a gene. The CDR3 length is 14 residues. The CDR3 reads CASSFRLAGREQFF. CDR3 DNA: TGTGCCAGCAGCTTCCGACTAGCGGGGCGAGAGCAGTTCTTC.

This clone has only one observation. This rearrangement joins TRBV28 to TRBJ2-7; a possible D gene is TRBD2 (6 bases). Germline CDR1 and CDR2: MDHEN and SYDVKM. CDR3 length equals 16 residues. This CDR3 is CAASLRLGRDSYEQYF. CDR3 bases: TGTGCGGCCAGCCTCAGGCTGGGGCGGGACTCATACGAGCAGTACTTC. Based on the CDR3 plus reference TRBV28 and TRBJ2-7, the full variable domain is DVKVTQSSRYLVKRTGEKVFLECVQDMDHENMFWYRQDPGLGLRLIYFSYDVKMKEKGDIPEGYSVSREKKERFSLILESASTNQTSMYLCAASLRLGRDSYEQYFGPGTRLTVT.

This clone was counted a single time. The chain is built from TRBV28 and TRBJ1-3; TRBD1 might be the D (5 bases). V lost 7 bases, J lost 0 bases, and 10 bases lay in between. Germline CDR1 reads MDHEN; CDR2 reads SYDVKM. The CDR3 runs 14 residues. CDR3 in amino acids: CASISGGSGNTIYF. CDR3 bases: TGTGCCAGCATTTCCGGGGGCTCTGGAAACACCATATATTTT.

The rearrangement uses TRBV9 and TRBJ2-3; D remains unclear. The germline V and J ends were trimmed by 4 bases and 3 bases, with 9 bases remaining between them. Germline assignment: CDR1 SGDLS and CDR2 YYNGEE. This CDR3 contains 13 residues. CDR3: CASSPLMTDTQYF. CDR3 DNA: TGTGCCAGCAGCCCCCTTATGACAGATACGCAGTATTTT.

This chain connects TRBV2 to TRBJ2-5; perhaps TRBD1 as D (7 bases). CDR1 and CDR2 (germline): SNHLY, FYNNEI. V lost 1 base to trimming and J lost 7 bases, with 13 bases between them. The length of the CDR3 is 14 residues. CDR3 sequence (DNA): TGTGCCAGCAGTGAAGTCCGACAGGGAGGGACCCAGTACTTC. Protein: CASSEVRQGGTQYF.

This chain joins TRBV5-3 and TRBJ2-1, with 9 bases matching TRBD2. TRBV5-3 is an ORF; its function is uncertain. V lost 4 bases, J lost 2 bases, and 19 bases stayed unmatched. CDR3 length: 20 amino acids. Here the CDR3 reads CARSPIDRVLPSGTYNEQFF. The DNA for the CDR3 is TGTGCCAGAAGCCCAATAGACAGGGTCCTTCCTAGCGGGACCTACAATGAGCAGTTCTTC.

The genes are TRBV28 and TRBJ1-6, with 8 nucleotides matching TRBD1. The V gene end was trimmed by 9 bases and the J gene end by 7 bases; junction bases not matched to a gene: 11. The CDR3 covers 15 residues. Looked up from germline, CDR1 is MDHEN and CDR2 is SYDVKM. The CDR3 reads CASSTGVVLNSPLHF. The CDR3 DNA reads as TGTGCCAGTTCGACAGGGGTGGTCTTAAATTCACCCCTCCACTTT.

The rearrangement links TRBV19 to TRBJ2-1, with 10 bases fitting TRBD2. The CDR3 has 16 amino acids. The germline V gene encodes CDR1 LNHDA and CDR2 SQIVND (reference sequence). The V segment lost 4 bases and the J segment 4 bases; nucleotides outside the gene matches: 7. The CDR3 here is CASSTPLAGEYNEQFF. CDR3 DNA: TGTGCCAGTAGTACCCCTCTAGCGGGAGAATACAATGAGCAGTTCTTC.

The chain joins TRBV7-8 to TRBJ2-7, with 10 nucleotides matching TRBD1. Per germline, CDR1 SGHVS and CDR2 FQNEAQ. The CDR3 has 14 amino acids. The ends lost 4 bases at V and 6 bases at J; junction bases unmatched: 6. The CDR3 DNA follows: TGTGCCAGCAGCTCCTCGACAGGGGGCAGCGAGCAGTACTTC. Translated: CASSSSTGGSEQYF. Together with reference TRBV7-8 and TRBJ2-7, the CDR3 gives the full variable domain: GAGVSQSPRYKVAKRGQDVALRCDPISGHVSLFWYQQALGQGPEFLTYFQNEAQLDKSGLPSDRFFAERPEGSVSTLKIQRTQQEDSAVYLCASSSSTGGSEQYFGPGTRLTVT.

The sample holds many counts of this clone. This chain links TRBV11-2 with TRBJ2-2, with D maybe TRBD2 (6 bases). Per germline, CDR1 SGHAT and CDR2 FQNNGV. The V end lost 3 bases, the J end lost 4 bases, and 12 bases lay between the germline ends. This CDR3 contains 15 residues. CDR3: CASSLQGGGTGELFF. The CDR3 region has the DNA TGTGCCAGCAGCTTGCAGGGAGGTGGCACCGGGGAGCTGTTTTTT.

V usage is TRBV5-6 and J usage is TRBJ2-7; D uncertain. The ends were cut back, 0 bases at V and 0 bases at J, with 10 bases in the middle. The CDR3 runs 15 residues. Germline CDR1 and CDR2: SGHDT and YYEEEE. The CDR3 region is CASSLGQFLSYEQYF. CDR3 nucleotides: TGTGCCAGCAGCTTGGGGCAGTTTCTCTCCTACGAGCAGTACTTC.

The chain combines TRBV5-1 with TRBJ2-1, with 11 positions matching TRBD2. The CDR3 spans 18 residues. V shed 4 bases, J shed 2 bases, and the junction held 11 bases outside the gene matches. The V gene's germline CDR1 is SGHRS and CDR2 YFSETQ. CDR3 DNA sequence: TGCGCCAGCAGCACCTTGGGGGTGGGACTAGCGGCCTACAATGAGCAGTTCTTC. It translates to CASSTLGVGLAAYNEQFF.

This clone was seen more than once but under ten times. The chain employs TRBV30 and TRBJ2-7; 7 nucleotides align to TRBD1. Germline lookup yields CDR1 GTSNPN and CDR2 SVGIG (reference sequence). Trimming at V came to 2 bases and at J to 1 base, leaving 5 bases not matched to a gene. CDR3 length: 14 amino acids. Here the CDR3 DNA reads TGTGCCTGGAGTCCCCAGGACAGGTCCTACGAGCAGTACTTC. Translated: CAWSPQDRSYEQYF.

This clone appeared a single time. This chain connects TRBV19 to TRBJ2-1, with 7 bases fitting TRBD1. Germline V gene sequence: CDR1 LNHDA, CDR2 SQIVND (reference sequence). The CDR3 spans 16 residues. V shed 6 bases, J shed 4 bases, and the junction held 12 bases outside the gene matches. The CDR3 region is CASSLNRGTSYNEQFF. CDR3 DNA sequence: TGTGCCAGTAGCCTTAACAGGGGTACGTCATACAATGAGCAGTTCTTC.